Listed below are T cell receptor beta chains from one sample, sequenced in a study of T cell responses to AZD1222 COVID-19 vaccine. Method: immunoSEQ multiplex PCR; TCRdb's copy keeps in-frame clones and lacks some. The table records tens of thousands of clones, more than 75% of them present only once. The specimen was peripheral blood, collected 28 days after the second AZD1222 dose. The receptors originated from an adult who received the AZD1222 COVID-19 vaccine. CDR3s include the opening cysteine and the closing phenylalanine or tryptophan. A D gene is named only where the DNA matches it firmly. Only part of the rows carry a size: once, few, many, or a class if the clone is expanded.

>TRBJ2-5|.|TRBV5-1|.
TGCGCCAGCAGCCCAGGTACCTTACAAGAGACCCAGTACTTC
CASSPGTLQETQYF
>TRBJ1-5|.|TRBV6-5|.
.
CASSSSKYSNQPQHF
>TRBJ1-4|.|TRBV7-6|.
TGTGCCAGCAGCTTAGAGGTCAGGGGTGCAACTAATGAAAAACTGTTTTTT
CASSLEVRGATNEKLFF
>TRBJ2-1|once|TRBV15|TRBD2
TGTGCCACCAGCACCCGAGGACTAGCGGGAGGGGTAAGCTCCTACAATGAGCAGTTCTTC
CATSTRGLAGGVSSYNEQFF
>TRBJ2-2|.|TRBV6-1|.
TGTGCCAGCAGTGAAGCGGGACGGATGAACACCGGGGAGCTGTTTTTT
CASSEAGRMNTGELFF
>TRBJ1-1|once|TRBV5-1|.
TGCGCCAGCAGCTTGGCCGGGACAAGAGTCACTGAAGCTTTCTTT
CASSLAGTRVTEAFF
>TRBJ2-2|.|TRBV2|TRBD2
TGTGCCAGTAGCGGGAGGGGAACCGGGGAGCTGTTTTTT
CASSGRGTGELFF
>TRBJ2-2|.|TRBV10-1|TRBD1
TGCGCCAGCCCGATGGAGGAACGACAGGGGGAGGGCGGGGAGCTGTTTTTT
CASPMEERQGEGGELFF
>TRBJ1-6|.|TRBV5-6|.
TGTGCCAGCAGACCCAAGACCGGCAGATATAATTCACCCCTCCACTTT
CASRPKTGRYNSPLHF
>TRBJ1-5|few|TRBV6-5|TRBD1
TGTGCCAGCAGTTCCCCGGGACAGGGGTTATATCAGCCCCAGCATTTT
CASSSPGQGLYQPQHF
>TRBJ1-2|few|TRBV2|TRBD1
TGTGCCAGCAGCGCGATTCAGGGGGCAGGAGGCTACACCTTC
CASSAIQGAGGYTF
>TRBJ2-3|.|TRBV6-4|TRBD2
TGTGCCAGCAGTGAGCGGGAGATGACAGATACGCAGTATTTT
CASSEREMTDTQYF
>TRBJ2-3|.|TRBV6-4|TRBD2
TGTGCCAGCAGTGACTCTAGCGGGGGGGCCGTAGATACGCAGTATTTT
CASSDSSGGAVDTQYF
>TRBJ2-2|.|TRBV6-1|.
TGTGCCAGCAGTGAGTTGGGGAATGGGGAGCTGTTTTTT
CASSELGNGELFF
>TRBJ1-2|.|TRBV18|.
TGTGCCAGCTCTTTGGAAGGGGTGCGAGGCTACACCTTC
CASSLEGVRGYTF
>TRBJ1-3|.|TRBV18|.
TGTGCCAGCTCACCACCGGGACGGAATCCCATAAGCTCTGGAAACACCATATATTTT
CASSPPGRNPISSGNTIYF
>TRBJ1-3|.|TRBV6-5|.
TGTGCCAGCAGTTACTACGGCTCTGGAAACACCATATATTTT
CASSYYGSGNTIYF
>TRBJ2-7|.|TRBV27|.
TGTGCCAGCAGTTTACTTCTGGACCGACGGCAGTACTTC
CASSLLLDRRQYF
>TRBJ2-1|few|TRBV6-5|.
TGTGCCAGCAGGATAGGACAATCATCCTACAATGAGCAGTTCTTC
CASRIGQSSYNEQFF
>TRBJ2-3|few|TRBV7-3|TRBD2
TGTGCCAGCAGCTCGCGACGGACTAGCGGGAGCCCAGATACGCAGTATTTT
CASSSRRTSGSPDTQYF
>TRBJ2-1|.|TRBV4-3|TRBD2
TGCGCCAGCAGCCTCTCCACGCCAGCGGGGGACGACAATGAGCAGTTCTTC
CASSLSTPAGDDNEQFF
>TRBJ2-3|.|TRBV9|.
TGTGCCAGCAGCGTAGCTCTTATTGGGCAGGGTGCAGATACGCAGTATTTT
CASSVALIGQGADTQYF
>TRBJ1-1|once|TRBV6-5|.
TGTGCCAGCAGCAAAAGGAGGCGGAACACTGAAGCTTTCTTT
CASSKRRRNTEAFF
>TRBJ1-2|.|TRBV23-1|.
TGCGCCAGCAGTCAATCGAGCTATGGCTACACCTTC
CASSQSSYGYTF
>TRBJ2-7|.|TRBV29-1|TRBD1
TGCAGCGTCGAACCGGGACAGGGGTCCTACGAGCAGTACTTC
CSVEPGQGSYEQYF
>TRBJ2-7|.|TRBV6-6|.
TGTGCCAGCAGTTACTCGGCCAGGGACGAGCAGTACTTC
CASSYSARDEQYF
>TRBJ1-2|once|TRBV19|TRBD1
TGTGCCAGTAGTATTGGGACAGGTAGAGCTAACTATGGCTACACCTTC
CASSIGTGRANYGYTF
>TRBJ2-5|few|TRBV30|.
TGTGCCTGGAGTGCGGGACACTTCCAAGAGACCCAGTACTTC
CAWSAGHFQETQYF
>TRBJ2-1|.|TRBV21-1|.
TGTGCCAGCGGTATAGGGCTAGCGGGAGGACGATCCTACAATGAGCAGTTCTTC
CASGIGLAGGRSYNEQFF
>TRBJ1-1|.|TRBV7-3|.
TGTGCCAGCAGCGTCTCGGAGGGCCCCAACACTGAAGCTTTCTTT
CASSVSEGPNTEAFF
>TRBJ2-6|.|TRBV7-9|.
TGTGCCAGCAGCTTGGAATGGTGGCTCTCTGGGGCCAACGTCCTGACTTTC
CASSLEWWLSGANVLTF
>TRBJ1-2|.|TRBV5-4|.
TGTGCCAGCAGCTCAAGGTCCTTCGGGGGCTACACCTTC
CASSSRSFGGYTF
>TRBJ1-6|.|TRBV30|TRBD1
TGTGCCTGGAGTGTTTTGGACAGGGATAATTCACCCCTCCACTTT
CAWSVLDRDNSPLHF
>TRBJ2-1|.|TRBV5-1|TRBD1
TGCGCCAGCAGTAGCGCAGGGGGCTACAATGAGCAGTTCTTC
CASSSAGGYNEQFF
>TRBJ1-3|.|TRBV5-6|TRBD1
TGTGCCAGCAGCGTGACAGGGGGCGGAAACACCATATATTTT
CASSVTGGGNTIYF
>TRBJ2-7|.|TRBV28|.
TGTGCCGCCCCCGAGACAACCACCTACGAGCAGTACTTC
CAAPETTTYEQYF
>TRBJ2-1|.|TRBV11-2|TRBD2
TGTGCCAGCAGCTCTCGGCGGGAGTTAAGCAATGAGCAGTTCTTC
CASSSRRELSNEQFF
>TRBJ1-1|.|TRBV29-1|.
TGCAGCGTGGCCTGGGCAGGGGAATTTACTGAAGCTTTCTTT
CSVAWAGEFTEAFF
>TRBJ2-7|.|TRBV6-5|.
TGTGCCAGCAGTTACTCCGGAGCTTCAAGAACCTACGAGCAGTACTTC
CASSYSGASRTYEQYF
>TRBJ1-2|.|TRBV4-1|.
TGCGCCAGCAGCCAGATCCTGCGGGGGCCGAACTATGGCTACACCTTC
CASSQILRGPNYGYTF
>TRBJ2-7|.|TRBV5-1|.
TGCGCCAGCAGCTTGGTATCTTACGAGCAGTACTTC
CASSLVSYEQYF
>TRBJ1-2|.|TRBV12-3/TRBV12-4|TRBD1
TGTGCCAGCAGTTCGGGACAGGGCGCGGGCTACACCTTC
CASSSGQGAGYTF
>TRBJ1-4|.|TRBV10-3|.
TGTGCCATCAGTAACGGGGACGGCACTAATGAAAAACTGTTTTTT
CAISNGDGTNEKLFF
>TRBJ2-5|.|TRBV4-1|.
TGCGCCAGCAGCCAAGACGGGAGACAGACTTTACAAGAGACCCAGTACTTC
CASSQDGRQTLQETQYF
>TRBJ2-7|.|TRBV9|.
TGTGCCAGCAGCCCCCGGGCGGGGATGAGCTCCTACGAGCAGTACTTC
CASSPRAGMSSYEQYF
>TRBJ1-2|.|TRBV7-8|.
TGTGCCAGCAGCTTAGGGGCCGGCGCCGTCTATGGCTACACCTTC
CASSLGAGAVYGYTF
>TRBJ2-3|.|TRBV6-5|.
TGTGCCAGCAGCGCCGGAACCTACACAGATACGCAGTATTTT
CASSAGTYTDTQYF
>TRBJ1-6|.|TRBV2|.
TGTGCCAGCACCTATGGACAGTTCAGCTCCTATAATTCACCCCTCCACTTT
CASTYGQFSSYNSPLHF